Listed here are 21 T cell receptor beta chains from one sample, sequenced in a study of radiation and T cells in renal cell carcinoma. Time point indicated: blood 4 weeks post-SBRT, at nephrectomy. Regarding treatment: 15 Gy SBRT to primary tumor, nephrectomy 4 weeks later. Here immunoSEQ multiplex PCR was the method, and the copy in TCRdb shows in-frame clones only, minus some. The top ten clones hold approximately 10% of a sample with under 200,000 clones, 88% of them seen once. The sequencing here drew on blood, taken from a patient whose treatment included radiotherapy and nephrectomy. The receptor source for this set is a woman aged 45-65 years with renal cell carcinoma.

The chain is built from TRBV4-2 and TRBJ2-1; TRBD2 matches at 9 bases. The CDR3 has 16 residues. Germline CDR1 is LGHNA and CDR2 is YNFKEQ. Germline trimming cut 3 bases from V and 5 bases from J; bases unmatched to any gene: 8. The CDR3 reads CASSQSGGGANNEQFF. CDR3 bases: TGTGCCAGCAGCCAGTCGGGCGGGGGGGCGAACAATGAGCAGTTCTTC.

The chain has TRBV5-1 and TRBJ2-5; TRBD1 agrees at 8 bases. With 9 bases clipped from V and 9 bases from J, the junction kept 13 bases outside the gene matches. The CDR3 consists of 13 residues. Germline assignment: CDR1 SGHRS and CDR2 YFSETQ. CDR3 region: CATGQGAKLPQYF. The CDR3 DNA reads TGCGCCACTGGCCAGGGGGCGAAGCTCCCCCAGTACTTC.

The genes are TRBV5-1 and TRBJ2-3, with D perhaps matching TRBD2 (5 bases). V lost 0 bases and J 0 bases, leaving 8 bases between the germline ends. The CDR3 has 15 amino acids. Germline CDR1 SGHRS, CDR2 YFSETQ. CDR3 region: CASSLVPGSTDTQYF. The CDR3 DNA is TGCGCCAGCAGCTTGGTCCCGGGGAGCACAGATACGCAGTATTTT. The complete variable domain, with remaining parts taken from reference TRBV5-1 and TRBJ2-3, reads KAGVTQTPRYLIKTRGQQVTLSCSPISGHRSVSWYQQTPGQGLQFLFEYFSETQRNKGNFPGRFSGRQFSNSRSEMNVSTLELGDSALYLCASSLVPGSTDTQYFGPGTRLTVL.

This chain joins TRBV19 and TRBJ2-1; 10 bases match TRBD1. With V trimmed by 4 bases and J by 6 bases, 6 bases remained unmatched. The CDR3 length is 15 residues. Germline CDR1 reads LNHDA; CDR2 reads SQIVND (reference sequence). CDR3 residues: CASSTGQGEVNEQFF. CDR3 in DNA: TGTGCCAGTAGTACCGGACAGGGGGAAGTCAATGAGCAGTTCTTC.

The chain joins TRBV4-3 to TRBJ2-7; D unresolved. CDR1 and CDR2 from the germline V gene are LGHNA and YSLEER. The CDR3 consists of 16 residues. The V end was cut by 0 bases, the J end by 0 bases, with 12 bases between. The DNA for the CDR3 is TGCGCCAGCAGCCAAGACCCAGAAGTGGTCTCCTACGAGCAGTACTTC. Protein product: CASSQDPEVVSYEQYF.

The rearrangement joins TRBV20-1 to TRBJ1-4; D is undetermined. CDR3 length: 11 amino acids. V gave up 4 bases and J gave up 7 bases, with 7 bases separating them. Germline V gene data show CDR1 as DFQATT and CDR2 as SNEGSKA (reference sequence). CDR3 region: CSAIVPEKLFF. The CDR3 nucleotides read TGCAGTGCTATCGTCCCTGAAAAACTGTTTTTT.

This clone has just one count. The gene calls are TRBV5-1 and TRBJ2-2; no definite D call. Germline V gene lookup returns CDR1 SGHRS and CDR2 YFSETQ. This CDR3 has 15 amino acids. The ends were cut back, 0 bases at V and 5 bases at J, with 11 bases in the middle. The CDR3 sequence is CASSLGLEGTGELFF. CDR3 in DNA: TGCGCCAGCAGCTTGGGGCTCGAAGGGACCGGGGAGCTGTTTTTT. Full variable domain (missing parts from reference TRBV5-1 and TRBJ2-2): KAGVTQTPRYLIKTRGQQVTLSCSPISGHRSVSWYQQTPGQGLQFLFEYFSETQRNKGNFPGRFSGRQFSNSRSEMNVSTLELGDSALYLCASSLGLEGTGELFFGEGSRLTVL.

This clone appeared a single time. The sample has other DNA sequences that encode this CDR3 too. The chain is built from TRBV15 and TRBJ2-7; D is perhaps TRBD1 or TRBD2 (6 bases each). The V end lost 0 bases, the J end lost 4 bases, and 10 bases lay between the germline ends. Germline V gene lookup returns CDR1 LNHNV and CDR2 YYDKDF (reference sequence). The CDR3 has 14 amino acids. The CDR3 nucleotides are TGTGCCACCAGCAGAGATAGGGGGAGGTACGAGCAGTACTTC. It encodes CATSRDRGRYEQYF.

CDR3 protein: CASSLDAPDHYGYTF. Here the CDR3 DNA reads TGCGCCAGCAGCTTGGATGCTCCGGACCACTATGGCTACACCTTC. This chain links TRBV5-1 with TRBJ1-2; D remains ambiguous. The V and J ends lost 0 bases and 3 bases respectively, with 12 bases between them. Looked up from germline, CDR1 is SGHRS and CDR2 is YFSETQ. The CDR3 consists of 15 residues.

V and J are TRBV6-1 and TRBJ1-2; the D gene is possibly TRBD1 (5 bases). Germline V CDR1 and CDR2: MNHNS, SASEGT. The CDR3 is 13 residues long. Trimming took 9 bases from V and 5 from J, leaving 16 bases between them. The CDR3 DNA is TGTGCCAGTGGGGCTTCGACGGGATATGGCTACACCTTC. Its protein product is CASGASTGYGYTF.

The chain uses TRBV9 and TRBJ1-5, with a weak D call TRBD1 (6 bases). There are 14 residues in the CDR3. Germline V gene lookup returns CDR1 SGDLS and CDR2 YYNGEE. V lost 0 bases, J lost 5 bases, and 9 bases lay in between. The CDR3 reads CASSVGQEHQPQHF. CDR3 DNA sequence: TGTGCCAGCAGCGTAGGACAGGAACATCAGCCCCAGCATTTT.

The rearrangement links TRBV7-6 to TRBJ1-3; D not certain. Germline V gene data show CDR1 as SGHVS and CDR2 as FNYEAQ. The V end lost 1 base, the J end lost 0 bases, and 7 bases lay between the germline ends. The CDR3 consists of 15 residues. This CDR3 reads CASSLDGFSGNTIYF. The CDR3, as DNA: TGTGCCAGCAGCTTAGACGGATTCTCTGGAAACACCATATATTTT.

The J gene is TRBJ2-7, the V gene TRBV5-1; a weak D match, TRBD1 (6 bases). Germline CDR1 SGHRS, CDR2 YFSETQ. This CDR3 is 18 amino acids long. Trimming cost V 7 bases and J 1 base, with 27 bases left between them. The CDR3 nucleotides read TGCGCCAGCCGCCCGGTGTACAGGGCTCAGCTTAGGTCCTACGAGCAGTACTTC. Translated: CASRPVYRAQLRSYEQYF. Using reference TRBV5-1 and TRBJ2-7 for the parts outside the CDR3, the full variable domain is KAGVTQTPRYLIKTRGQQVTLSCSPISGHRSVSWYQQTPGQGLQFLFEYFSETQRNKGNFPGRFSGRQFSNSRSEMNVSTLELGDSALYLCASRPVYRAQLRSYEQYFGPGTRLTVT.

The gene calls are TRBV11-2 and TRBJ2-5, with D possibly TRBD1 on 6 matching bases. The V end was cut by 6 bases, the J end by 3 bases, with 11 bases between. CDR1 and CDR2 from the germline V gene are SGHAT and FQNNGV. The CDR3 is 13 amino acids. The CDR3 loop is CASSFTGKETQYF. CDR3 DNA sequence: TGTGCCAGCAGTTTTACAGGGAAAGAGACCCAGTACTTC.

CDR3 sequence: CASSQSSRSSGANVLTF. CDR3 DNA sequence: TGCGCCAGCAGCCAATCATCAAGGTCCTCTGGGGCCAACGTCCTGACTTTC. The chain joins TRBV4-3 to TRBJ2-6; no clear D gene. This CDR3 is built from 17 residues. Germline assignment: CDR1 LGHNA and CDR2 YSLEER. The ends were cut back, 2 bases at V and 0 bases at J, with 11 bases in the middle.

CDR3 amino acids: CASSIRGPFHGYTF. The CDR3 nucleotides read TGTGCCAGCAGCATCAGGGGACCCTTCCATGGCTACACCTTC. The chain couples TRBV5-6 to TRBJ1-2, with D possibly matching TRBD1 (6 bases). The CDR3 covers 14 residues. Trimming removed 4 bases at V and 6 bases at J, with 16 bases between. Germline CDR1 is SGHDT and CDR2 is YYEEEE.

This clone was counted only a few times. Here the CDR3 DNA reads TGTGCCAGCAGCTTAGGGCCAGGAGGGAATGAAAAACTGTTTTTT. Translated, it gives CASSLGPGGNEKLFF. The rearrangement joins TRBV7-2 to TRBJ1-4, with D hard to call. V was cut by 1 base and J by 5 bases, with 11 bases left in between. Germline-derived CDR1 and CDR2 are SGHTA and FQGNSA. The CDR3 has 15 residues.

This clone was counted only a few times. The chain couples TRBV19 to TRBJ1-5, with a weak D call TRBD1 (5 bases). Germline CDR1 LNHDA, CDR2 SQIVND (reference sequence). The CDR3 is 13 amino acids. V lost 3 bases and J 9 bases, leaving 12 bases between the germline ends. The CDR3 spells CASSIPAGGPQHF. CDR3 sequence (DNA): TGTGCCAGTAGTATCCCGGCTGGGGGGCCCCAGCATTTT.

The CDR3 nucleotides are TGCGCCAGCAGTACTGATGGCTACGAGCAGTACTTC. Amino acids: CASSTDGYEQYF. The rearrangement joins TRBV5-1 to TRBJ2-7, with unresolved D. The CDR3 has 12 amino acids. V was pared by 5 bases and J by 3 bases, with 9 bases between. Per germline, CDR1 SGHRS and CDR2 YFSETQ.

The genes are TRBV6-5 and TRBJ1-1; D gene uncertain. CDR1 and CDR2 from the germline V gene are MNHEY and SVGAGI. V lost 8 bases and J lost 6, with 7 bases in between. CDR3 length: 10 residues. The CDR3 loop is CASQLSEAFF. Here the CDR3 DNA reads TGTGCCAGCCAATTATCTGAAGCTTTCTTT.

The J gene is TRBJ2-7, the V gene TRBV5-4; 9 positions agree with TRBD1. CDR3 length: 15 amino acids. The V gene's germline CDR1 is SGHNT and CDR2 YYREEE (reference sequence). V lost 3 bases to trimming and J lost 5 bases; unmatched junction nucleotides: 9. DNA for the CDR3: TGTGCCAGCAGCTCGGGACAGGGTGAAGCCAACGAGCAGTACTTC. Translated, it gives CASSSGQGEANEQYF.